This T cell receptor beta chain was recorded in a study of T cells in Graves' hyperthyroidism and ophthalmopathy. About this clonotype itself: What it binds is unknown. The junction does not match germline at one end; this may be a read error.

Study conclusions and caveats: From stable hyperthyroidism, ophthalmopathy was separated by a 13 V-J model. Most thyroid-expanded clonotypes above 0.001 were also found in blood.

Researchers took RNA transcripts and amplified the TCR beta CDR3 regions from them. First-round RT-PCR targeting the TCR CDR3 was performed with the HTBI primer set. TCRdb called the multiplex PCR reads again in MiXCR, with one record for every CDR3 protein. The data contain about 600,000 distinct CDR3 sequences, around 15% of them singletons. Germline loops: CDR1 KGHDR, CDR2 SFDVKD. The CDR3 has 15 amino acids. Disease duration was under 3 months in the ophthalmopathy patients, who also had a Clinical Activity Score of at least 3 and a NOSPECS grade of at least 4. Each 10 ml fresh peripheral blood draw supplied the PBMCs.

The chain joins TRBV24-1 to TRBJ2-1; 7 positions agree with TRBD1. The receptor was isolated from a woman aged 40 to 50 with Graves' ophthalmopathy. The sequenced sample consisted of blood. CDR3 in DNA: TGTGCCACTGCAGGGACAGAAACTCCCTACAATGAGCAATTCTTC. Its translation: CATAGTETPYNEQFF.